This passage covers 14 T cell receptor beta chains from one sample sequenced in a study of blood T cell repertoires in COVID-19. Measured with immunoSEQ multiplex PCR; TCRdb has only the in-frame clones, and not every one. The sample has roughly 300,000 clones, 86% seen once. The sample was peripheral blood. These receptors all come from a woman in her 30s with COVID-19, enrolled during active disease.

This clone was counted a single time. Here the CDR3 reads CASSQDLGVRANNYGYTF. CDR3 bases: TGCGCCAGCAGCCAAGATCTCGGGGTCCGGGCGAATAACTATGGCTACACCTTC. V usage is TRBV4-1 and J usage is TRBJ1-2, with unresolved D. Between the trimmed V and J ends, which lost 0 bases and 1 base, there was a span of 18 bases. CDR1 and CDR2 (germline): MGHRA, YSYEKL. This CDR3 has 18 residues.

The V gene is TRBV7-2, the J gene TRBJ2-2; 12 nucleotides line up with TRBD2. With 2 bases clipped from V and 0 bases from J, the junction kept 1 base outside the gene matches. This CDR3 contains 17 residues. CDR1 SGHTA and CDR2 FQGNSA come from the germline V gene. The chain's CDR3 is CASSLTSGGTNTGELFF. The CDR3 nucleotides read TGTGCCAGCAGCTTAACTAGCGGGGGGACGAACACCGGGGAGCTGTTTTTT.

The chain carries TRBV11-2 and TRBJ1-1; TRBD1 matches at 8 bases. V was clipped by 1 base and J by 4 bases; unmatched bases: 2. Germline values: CDR1 SGHAT, CDR2 FQNNGV. The CDR3 totals 14 residues. The CDR3 reads CASSLGDRGTEAFF. CDR3 bases: TGTGCCAGCAGCTTAGGTGACAGGGGCACTGAAGCTTTCTTT.

The V gene is TRBV5-1, the J gene TRBJ1-2; 7 bases map to TRBD1. The V gene's germline CDR1 is SGHRS and CDR2 YFSETQ. J was trimmed by 4 bases and V by 4 bases; bases with no gene match: 10. The CDR3 is 15 residues long. Here the CDR3 DNA reads TGCGCCAGCAGCACGGTTCCAGGGGGTGGCTATGGCTACACCTTC. Amino acid sequence: CASSTVPGGGYGYTF.

This clone has a single count. The J gene is TRBJ2-7, the V gene TRBV6-5, with D tentatively TRBD2 (8 bases). CDR1 and CDR2 from the germline V gene are MNHEY and SVGAGI. V shed 5 bases and J shed 2 bases, with 16 bases lying between them. The CDR3 is 15 amino acids. The CDR3 DNA reads TGTGCCAGCAGTAAGGGACTAGGGGGCCCCTACGAGCAGTACTTC. Residues: CASSKGLGGPYEQYF.

This chain connects TRBV29-1 to TRBJ2-1, with TRBD2 matching 10 bases. This CDR3 region has 16 residues. Germline loops: CDR1 SQVTM, CDR2 ANQGSEA. V lost 3 bases and J lost 3; bases outside the gene matches: 8. The CDR3 reads CSVDQERGGLYNEQFF. CDR3 coding DNA: TGCAGCGTTGATCAAGAGCGGGGGGGACTCTACAATGAGCAGTTCTTC.

The chain employs TRBV6-6 and TRBJ2-3; maybe TRBD2 (6 bases). V was cut by 5 bases and J by 3 bases, with 12 bases left in between. The CDR3 contains 14 residues. The germline CDR1 and CDR2 sequences are MNHNY and SVGAGI (reference sequence). CDR3 sequence (DNA): TGTGCCAGCAGTCCGGGACTGGAGACAGATACGCAGTATTTT. Translation: CASSPGLETDTQYF.

J is TRBJ2-5 and V is TRBV19; the match to TRBD2 covers 8 bases. The CDR3 totals 15 residues. The trim removed 4 bases at V and 10 bases at J, leaving 14 bases unmatched. Germline loops: CDR1 LNHDA, CDR2 SQIVND (reference sequence). DNA for the CDR3: TGTGCCAGTAGTACGCTAGCGGGCAGCGGTGGTCTCCAGTACTTC. Protein: CASSTLAGSGGLQYF. The whole variable domain, remainder taken from reference TRBV19 and TRBJ2-5, is DGGITQSPKYLFRKEGQNVTLSCEQNLNHDAMYWYRQDPGQGLRLIYYSQIVNDFQKGDIAEGYSVSREKKESFPLTVTSAQKNPTAFYLCASSTLAGSGGLQYFGPGTRLLVL.

The chain links TRBV4-1 to TRBJ2-2; D remains ambiguous. V lost 3 bases to trimming and J lost 4 bases, with 9 bases between them. Per the germline V gene, CDR1 is MGHRA and CDR2 is YSYEKL. CDR3 length equals 14 residues. The DNA for the CDR3 is TGCGCCAGCAGCCACCAAGCCGGCACCGGGGAGCTGTTTTTT. Its protein product is CASSHQAGTGELFF.

This chain joins TRBV5-1 and TRBJ2-7; D may be TRBD2 (5 bases). The CDR3 loop spans 13 amino acids. Trimming removed 1 base from V and 1 base from J, with 6 bases in between. The germline V gene has CDR1 SGHRS and CDR2 YFSETQ. The chain's CDR3 is CASSLRGSYEQYF. The CDR3 DNA reads TGCGCCAGCAGCTTGCGGGGATCCTACGAGCAGTACTTC.

The V call is TRBV9, the J call TRBJ2-3; tentative D call: TRBD2 (6 bases). From germline, CDR1 is SGDLS and CDR2 YYNGEE. The V end was cut by 8 bases, the J end by 4 bases, with 14 bases between. The CDR3 sequence is 13 residues long. The CDR3 DNA reads as TGTGCCAGTGCCCCCGGGACTCCAGATACGCAGTATTTT. Protein product: CASAPGTPDTQYF.

V is TRBV11-3 and J is TRBJ2-7; TRBD1 agrees at 8 bases. Germline V gene data show CDR1 as SGHNT and CDR2 as YENEEA. This CDR3 is built from 14 residues. With V trimmed by 3 bases and J by 5 bases, 6 bases remained unmatched. The CDR3 nucleotides are TGTGCCAGCAGCTTCGGACAGGGAGACCACGAGCAGTACTTC. This gives the protein CASSFGQGDHEQYF.

The gene calls are TRBV11-1 and TRBJ1-1, with a possible D match to TRBD1 (5 bases). The CDR3 consists of 15 residues. Germline V gene sequence: CDR1 SGHAT, CDR2 FQDESV (reference sequence). Trimming left V 5 bases short and J 4 bases short, with 17 bases between. The CDR3 sequence: CASSGRGVYFTEAFF. The CDR3 DNA reads as TGTGCCAGCAGCGGACGGGGGGTGTATTTCACTGAAGCTTTCTTT.

In DNA, the CDR3 is TGTGCCAGCCAGGGCAGGGAAAGGAACTACGAGCAGTACTTC. This translates into CASQGRERNYEQYF. This rearrangement joins TRBV2 to TRBJ2-7; perhaps TRBD1 as D (5 bases). Per the germline V gene, CDR1 is SNHLY and CDR2 is FYNNEI. The CDR3 runs to 14 residues. V was trimmed by 8 bases and J by 3 bases, leaving 17 bases between them. The whole variable domain, remainder taken from reference TRBV2 and TRBJ2-7, is EPEVTQTPSHQVTQMGQEVILRCVPISNHLYFYWYRQILGQKVEFLVSFYNNEISEKSEIFDDQFSVERPDGSNFTLKIRSTKLEDSAMYFCASQGRERNYEQYFGPGTRLTVT.